This note documents a single TCR beta chain sequence. This sample stems from a study of T cell responses to AZD1222 COVID-19 vaccine. CDR3 size: 15 residues. V was trimmed by 4 bases and J by 0 bases, leaving 10 bases between them. The V gene's germline CDR1 is MNHEY and CDR2 SVGAGI. The protocol was immunoSEQ multiplex PCR, while the TCRdb copy is restricted to in-frame clones and leaves out a portion. The table lists 150,000 to 200,000 clones, less than 95% of them singletons. The receptor was isolated from an adult who received the AZD1222 COVID-19 vaccine. Sample: peripheral blood, taken 28 days after the second AZD1222 dose. V usage is TRBV6-5 and J usage is TRBJ1-3; no clear D gene. The chain's CDR3 is CASSFDTVSGNTIYF. As DNA, the CDR3 is TGTGCCAGCAGTTTTGACACCGTCTCTGGAAACACCATATATTTT.